The entry that follows covers one TCR beta chain sequence. Its antigen is undetermined. The data were obtained in a study of shared clonotypes between healthy human individuals. Samples underwent the assay at deep level. The sorted-subset replicate PCRs were given approximately 190 ng DNA, which is tens of thousands of T cell genomes. Here immunoSEQ multiplex PCR was the method, and the copy in TCRdb shows in-frame clones only, minus some. The sample has 2 million to 2.5 million clones, more than 85% seen once. General study points: Sample collection involved blood only; tissue repertoires are likely different.

Between the trimmed V and J ends, which lost 3 bases and 0 bases, there was a span of 12 bases. This CDR3 spans 15 amino acids. The germline V gene encodes CDR1 SGHNT and CDR2 YENEEA. Naive CD8 populations comprised CD45RO-negative cells positively selected for CCR7, excluding terminally differentiated effector memory CD45RA+ cells. This chain joins TRBV11-3 and TRBJ2-7; D unresolved. This TCR derives from a man aged 18 to 30 in good health. Some clones in this sample may be carry-over from other donors' samples. The sequenced material came from naive CD8+ T cells from PBMCs. CDR3 region: CASSFAGTPSYEQYF. The CDR3 DNA follows: TGTGCCAGCAGCTTCGCAGGCACCCCCTCCTACGAGCAGTACTTC.